This TCR beta chain appears in the sequencing data of a study of blood T cell repertoires in COVID-19 (dated by TCRdb to the early 2020s). The study in broad terms: Samples from collaborators originated in the United States, Italy and Spain and spanned both the acute and convalescent phases of COVID-19. Where HLA class I and class II types were available, the types were taken from metadata supplied by the sample provider, not from assay-based typing. A de-identified subject ID, COVID-19 status, age in years and sex were almost always included in the sample metadata. The dataset comprised deeply sampled blood TCRbeta repertoires from subjects exposed to, actively infected with, or recovered from COVID-19. The material from the prospective study consisted of cDNA or gDNA derived from T cells, B-cell-depleted T cells, or PBMCs. The samples were drawn from two sources: the first 160 participants of the ongoing ImmuneRACE study, and 1,200 or so subjects contributed by 6 global collaborators. The repertoires were released in a freely available public database intended as a resource for research on the immune response to SARS-CoV-2. Findings and caveats that apply to the study as a whole: The quantity of clinical and demographic metadata differed by source and by participant and was supplied without curation.

TCRbeta CDR3 regions were amplified from genomic DNA by means of the immunoSEQ Assay, a bias-controlled multiplex PCR. In the original analysis: The number of nucleated cells in each sample was estimated from the amplification of reference gene primers within the assay. Sequence reads were collapsed and filtered to measure the absolute abundance of every unique TCRbeta CDR3 rearrangement. Productive Simpson clonality was computed per sample as the square root of Simpson's diversity index over productive rearrangements. TCRdb limited this immuneACCESS table to in-frame rearrangements with V and J called. A share of clones is missing; checked studies link under half to unresolved V genes, and the rest is unexplained. V and J calls plus clone size are reproduced from that table; the DNA served to infer D and trimming. The sample data list roughly 340,000 clones, and around 91% of these were observed just once. The top ten hold 1% of the sample.

About this clone itself: Its antigen target is currently unknown. No quality values exist for individual bases; no much larger clone is one base distant.

Enrolling through a virtual design, the prospective study's participants ranged in age from roughly 18 to 95 years and lived across 24 United States geographic areas. To assign participants to cohorts, the prospective study relied on clinical history that participants themselves reported in a screening survey and a study questionnaire. Recovered participants in ImmuneRACE Cohort 3 were defined by two consecutive negative NP/OP PCR tests, clearance by a healthcare professional, or resolution of symptoms. Mobile phlebotomists in the prospective study collected whole blood, serum and a nasopharyngeal or oropharyngeal swab from every participant. Over an approximately 2-month period, participants in the prospective study had the option of providing additional blood draws and questionnaires. Blood samples from the prospective study were shipped frozen or at room temperature prior to DNA extraction.

The CDR1 and CDR2 encoded by the germline V gene are SQVTM and ANQGSEA. The V end loses 7 bases and the J end loses 5 bases, and a stretch of 21 bases separates them. The CDR3 sequence holds 14 residues, the cysteine and phenylalanine included. The entry retains the CDR3 DNA only, 42 bases that are in frame from base 1. The sequencing input was PBMCs or T cells enriched from blood (not recorded which). This TCR derives from a man between 18 and 35 years old who had recovered from COVID-19. The chain employs TRBV29-1 and TRBJ2-7; matching of 5 bases hints at TRBD1 as the D gene. The CDR3 region has the sequence CSAATVGSINEQYF. The nucleotide sequence is TGCAGCGCCGCGACAGTGGGATCCATAAACGAGCAGTACTTC.